This T cell receptor beta chain was sequenced in a study of OX40 agonist ivuxolimab in advanced cancers. Study information: A diagnosis of hepatocellular carcinoma, melanoma, renal cell or head and neck cancer was present in dose-escalation patients. The eligibility criteria allowed prior anti-PD-1, anti-PD-L1 or anti-CTLA-4 therapy, and approximately 38% had some.

The CDR3 contains 16 residues. Produced via immunoSEQ multiplex PCR; TCRdb's table is partial and in-frame only. The sample contains about 82,000 clones, around 90% of which appear only once. Autoimmune disease history or systemic immunosuppression was exclusionary. The clonotype originates from an adult with an advanced solid tumor such as melanoma, head and neck, liver or kidney cancer. The sequencing here drew on CD4+ or CD8+ T cells sorted from blood, taken in a trial of the OX40 agonist ivuxolimab. J is TRBJ2-5 and V is TRBV21-1; the D call in the table, TRBD1, was not verified against the DNA. TRBV21-1 is classified as a pseudogene. The CDR3, as DNA: TGTGCCAGCAGCAACGCCCAGGTAGAGATTCGGGAGACCCAGTACTTC. Its translation is CASSNAQVEIRETQYF.